These 28 T cell receptor beta chains came from one sample sequenced in a study of shared clonotypes between healthy human individuals. This table comes from immunoSEQ multiplex PCR, and its TCRdb copy is limited to in-frame clones, with some not included. The table includes roughly 640,000 clones, roughly 70% detected once. Sequencing was performed on memory CD4+ T cells sorted from blood. The subset: CD45RA-negative fraction. Receptors were obtained from a woman aged 30 to 39 in good health.

The chain couples TRBV27 to TRBJ2-2; 8 positions match TRBD2. The CDR3 spans 17 residues. With 3 bases clipped from V and 3 bases from J, the junction kept 9 bases outside the gene matches. The V gene's germline CDR1 is MNHEY and CDR2 SMNVEV (reference sequence). The CDR3 bases are TGTGCCAGCAGTTTCAGGCTAGCGGGTTCTTACACCGGGGAGCTGTTTTTT. This gives the protein CASSFRLAGSYTGELFF.

The genes are TRBV30 and TRBJ2-7; 8 nucleotides match TRBD1. Germline V gives CDR1 GTSNPN, CDR2 SVGIG (reference sequence). This CDR3 has 15 amino acids. V shed 1 base and J 5 bases; nucleotides not matched to a gene: 10. CDR3 in DNA: TGTGCCTGGAGTGATACCGTACAGGGGGGTAACGAGCAGTACTTC. Protein sequence: CAWSDTVQGGNEQYF.

Remarks on this clone: Additional DNA sequences in this sample encode the identical CDR3. The chain employs TRBV7-3 and TRBJ2-7; 11 nucleotides match TRBD2. The germline gives CDR1 SGHTA, CDR2 FQGTGA. J was trimmed by 0 bases and V by 3 bases; bases with no gene match: 1. CDR3 length: 15 residues. This chain's CDR3 is CASSLTSGDSYEQYF. CDR3 DNA sequence: TGTGCCAGCAGCTTGACTAGCGGGGACTCCTACGAGCAGTACTTC.

The rearrangement joins TRBV29-1 to TRBJ2-7, with TRBD1 matching 8 bases. Germline assignment: CDR1 SQVTM and CDR2 ANQGSEA. V was clipped by 2 bases and J by 5 bases; unmatched bases: 2. The CDR3 loop spans 12 amino acids. The CDR3 region is CSVESDRDEQYF. The CDR3 region has the DNA TGCAGCGTTGAATCGGACAGGGACGAGCAGTACTTC.

This clone was found once. The J gene is TRBJ2-7, the V gene TRBV4-2, with 14 positions matching TRBD2. The length of the CDR3 is 17 residues. The V segment lost 3 bases and the J segment 2 bases; nucleotides outside the gene matches: 6. Germline assignment: CDR1 LGHNA and CDR2 YNFKEQ. The CDR3 region is CASSQFGLAGGTYEQYF. The CDR3 DNA sequence: TGTGCCAGCAGCCAGTTCGGACTAGCGGGAGGCACCTACGAGCAGTACTTC.

The chain links TRBV7-2 to TRBJ2-7; TRBD1 is a possible D gene (6 bases). Germline assignment: CDR1 SGHTA and CDR2 FQGNSA. Between the trimmed V and J ends, which lost 3 bases and 2 bases, there was a span of 14 bases. The CDR3 length is 15 residues. The CDR3: CASSLDSTQTYEQYF. The CDR3 bases are TGTGCCAGCAGCTTGGACAGTACACAGACCTACGAGCAGTACTTC.

V gene TRBV7-9 combines with J gene TRBJ1-4; 12 bases agree with TRBD1. Germline assignment: CDR1 SEHNR and CDR2 FQNEAQ (reference sequence). V lost 5 bases to trimming and J lost 3 bases; unmatched junction nucleotides: 10. This CDR3 is built from 18 residues. CDR3 in DNA: TGTGCCAGCAGCCCCGGGACAGGGGGCGTCTCGGCTAATGAAAAACTGTTTTTT. It specifies CASSPGTGGVSANEKLFF. The variable domain in full, with the rest retrieved from reference TRBV7-9 and TRBJ1-4, is DTGVSQNPRHKITKRGQNVTFRCDPISEHNRLYWYRQTLGQGPEFLTYFQNEAQLEKSRLLSDRFSAERPKGSFSTLEIQRTEQGDSAMYLCASSPGTGGVSANEKLFFGSGTQLSVL.

About this clone itself: Within the sample, other DNA sequences also encode this same CDR3. The V and J genes are TRBV5-1 and TRBJ2-1, with TRBD2 identical over 10 bases. The CDR3 extends over 15 amino acids. V lost 4 bases, J lost 7 bases, and 8 bases stayed unmatched. The V gene's germline CDR1 is SGHRS and CDR2 YFSETQ. In DNA form, the CDR3 reads TGCGCCAGCAGCATTTCTAGCGGGAGCTATAATGAGCAGTTCTTC. Its protein is CASSISSGSYNEQFF. Full variable domain (rest looked up from reference TRBV5-1 and TRBJ2-1): KAGVTQTPRYLIKTRGQQVTLSCSPISGHRSVSWYQQTPGQGLQFLFEYFSETQRNKGNFPGRFSGRQFSNSRSEMNVSTLELGDSALYLCASSISSGSYNEQFFGPGTRLTVL.

This chain connects TRBV19 to TRBJ1-5, with TRBD1 as a possible D gene (5 bases). V lost 10 bases, J lost 0 bases, and 16 bases lay in between. Germline-derived CDR1 and CDR2 are LNHDA and SQIVND (reference sequence). The CDR3 totals 15 residues. The CDR3 nucleotides read TGTGCCACTCTCCCGCACAGGCCTAGCAATCAGCCCCAGCATTTT. Its protein product is CATLPHRPSNQPQHF.

The V gene is TRBV5-1, the J gene TRBJ2-1; 11 bases agree with TRBD2. With 6 bases clipped from V and 5 bases from J, the junction kept 7 bases outside the gene matches. Germline-derived CDR1 and CDR2 are SGHRS and YFSETQ. This CDR3 has 15 residues. The CDR3: CASTRLAGGDNEQFF. The CDR3 nucleotides read TGCGCCAGCACTCGGCTAGCGGGGGGAGACAATGAGCAGTTCTTC.

The chain joins TRBV5-4 to TRBJ1-2; D unresolved. V gave up 1 base and J gave up 6 bases, with 7 bases separating them. The germline V gene has CDR1 SGHNT and CDR2 YYREEE (reference sequence). This CDR3 is built from 12 residues. This CDR3 reads CASSLSGDGYTF. The CDR3 region has the DNA TGTGCCAGCAGCTTGTCAGGAGATGGCTACACCTTC.

On this clone: The junction does not match germline at one end; this may be a read error. This chain links TRBV28 with TRBJ2-7; a weak D match, TRBD1 (5 bases). Per the germline V gene, CDR1 is MDHEN and CDR2 is SYDVKM. The CDR3 extends over 14 amino acids. CDR3 sequence reads: CASSLLLGRSQVDF. The CDR3 coding sequence is TGTGCCAGCAGTTTACTCCTCGGACGCTCACAGGTGGACTTC. The entire variable domain, with the rest obtained from reference TRBV28 and TRBJ2-7, is as follows: DVKVTQSSRYLVKRTGEKVFLECVQDMDHENMFWYRQDPGLGLRLIYFSYDVKMKEKGDIPEGYSVSREKKERFSLILESASTNQTSMYLCASSLLLGRSQVDFGPGTRLTVT.

This chain uses TRBV19 with TRBJ1-2; the D gene is possibly TRBD1 (5 bases). This CDR3 comprises 13 residues. V was clipped by 0 bases and J by 6 bases, with 8 bases between them. Germline V CDR1 and CDR2: LNHDA, SQIVND (reference sequence). CDR3 in amino acids: CASSIEGRDGYTF. As DNA, the CDR3 is TGTGCCAGTAGTATAGAGGGGCGGGATGGCTACACCTTC.

This chain connects TRBV28 to TRBJ2-1, with D perhaps matching TRBD1 or TRBD2 (6 bases each). The germline V gene encodes CDR1 MDHEN and CDR2 SYDVKM. The length of the CDR3 is 15 residues. Trimming left V 4 bases short and J 1 base short, with 11 bases between. The CDR3 bases are TGTGCCAGCAGTTCGGGGGCAGGATCCTACAATGAGCAGTTCTTC. It yields the protein CASSSGAGSYNEQFF.

The table lists this clone with a count of one. The rearrangement links TRBV5-1 to TRBJ1-2; maybe TRBD1 (5 bases). V lost 4 bases, J lost 3 bases, and 13 bases lay in between. Germline CDR1 and CDR2: SGHRS and YFSETQ. This CDR3 region has 14 residues. CDR3 loop: CASSPDGGDYGYTF. CDR3 in DNA: TGCGCCAGCAGCCCGGACGGGGGGGACTATGGCTACACCTTC.

The rearrangement links TRBV19 to TRBJ1-4; 8 bases are shared with TRBD1. This CDR3 has 14 residues. Germline lookup yields CDR1 LNHDA and CDR2 SQIVND (reference sequence). The trim removed 6 bases at V and 3 bases at J, leaving 3 bases unmatched. CDR3 DNA sequence: TGTGCCAGTAGCGAGGGACAGGCTAATGAAAAACTGTTTTTT. Translation gives CASSEGQANEKLFF.

This clone was detected only a few times. V usage is TRBV28 and J usage is TRBJ2-2; no definite D call. The CDR3 runs to 13 residues. Looked up from germline, CDR1 is MDHEN and CDR2 is SYDVKM. The V gene lost 5 bases and the J gene lost 3 bases, with 7 bases spanning the gap. As DNA, the CDR3 is TGTGCCAGCAGTCCCTCATACACCGGGGAGCTGTTTTTT. This encodes CASSPSYTGELFF. The full variable domain, in which reference TRBV28 and TRBJ2-2 provide the parts outside the CDR3, is DVKVTQSSRYLVKRTGEKVFLECVQDMDHENMFWYRQDPGLGLRLIYFSYDVKMKEKGDIPEGYSVSREKKERFSLILESASTNQTSMYLCASSPSYTGELFFGEGSRLTVL.

V is TRBV30 and J is TRBJ2-2; 15 positions match TRBD2. CDR1 is GTSNPN and CDR2 is SVGIG in the germline V gene (reference sequence). The CDR3 spans 15 residues. The DNA for the CDR3 is TGTGCTGCGGGACTAGCGGGAGGTGTCACCGGGGAGCTGTTTTTT. Translating gives CAAGLAGGVTGELFF. Variable domain in full (rest from reference TRBV30 and TRBJ2-2): SQTIHQWPATLVQPVGSPLSLECTVEGTSNPNLYWYRQAAGRGLQLLFYSVGIGQISSEVPQNLSASRPQDRQFILSSKKLLLSDSGFYLCAAGLAGGVTGELFFGEGSRLTVL.

The gene calls are TRBV5-8 and TRBJ1-4; no firm D call. The V end lost 4 bases, the J end lost 7 bases, and 20 bases lay between the germline ends. The CDR3 covers 16 residues. Germline-derived CDR1 and CDR2 are SGHTS and YDEGEE. The DNA of the CDR3 is TGTGCCAGCAGCCCATTGGACCCGGGGATGAGTGAAAAACTGTTTTTT. It translates to CASSPLDPGMSEKLFF.

This clone was picked up a small number of times. A read error may account for a junction end that differs from germline. This rearrangement joins TRBV11-2 to TRBJ2-7; D is unclear. Germline V gene data show CDR1 as SGHAT and CDR2 as FQNNGV. The CDR3 has 15 residues. CDR3: CASSHYGSPSHEQYF. The CDR3 nucleotides are TGTGCCAGCAGTCACTATGGGTCACCCTCCCACGAGCAGTACTTC.

This clone was counted a single time. The chain recombines TRBV19 with TRBJ2-7; D remains unclear. The CDR3 totals 12 residues. Trimming removed 5 bases from V and 1 base from J, with 6 bases in between. Germline assignment: CDR1 LNHDA and CDR2 SQIVND (reference sequence). The DNA for the CDR3 is TGTGCCAGTAGTGACCGTTCCTACGAGCAGTACTTC. It encodes CASSDRSYEQYF.

The gene calls are TRBV6-5 and TRBJ2-7; D perhaps matches TRBD2 (5 bases). The CDR3 covers 14 residues. Trimming cost V 6 bases and J 7 bases, with 19 bases left between them. Germline CDR1 reads MNHEY; CDR2 reads SVGAGI. The CDR3, as DNA: TGTGCCAGCAGCAGAGGTGATGGGTGGAGGGAGCAGTACTTC. Encoded protein: CASSRGDGWREQYF.

In the case of this clone: With a far larger clone one base away, a read error is the likely cause. The same CDR3 can be traced to other DNA sequences in this sample. The rearrangement joins TRBV18 to TRBJ2-7; TRBD2 matches at 8 bases. The trim removed 6 bases at V and 2 bases at J, leaving 3 bases unmatched. The CDR3 runs 13 residues. The germline gives CDR1 KGHSH, CDR2 LQKENI. CDR3: CASSERGPYEQYF. CDR3 DNA sequence: TGTGCCAGCTCTGAGCGGGGGCCCTACGAGCAGTACTTC.

This clone was counted at least ten times. The genes are TRBV10-1 and TRBJ2-7; 8 bases match TRBD1. Trimming took 5 bases from V and 7 from J; bases not matched to a gene: 10. Germline V gene data show CDR1 as WNHNN and CDR2 as SYGVQD (reference sequence). This CDR3 is built from 14 residues. The DNA for the CDR3 is TGCGCCAGCAGTTCGGGACAGGACCCTCTTGAGCAGTACTTC. This encodes CASSSGQDPLEQYF.

Comment on this clone: Other DNA sequences in this specimen translate into the identical CDR3. The rearrangement links TRBV7-2 to TRBJ2-5; D is perhaps TRBD2 (6 bases). The germline V gene encodes CDR1 SGHTA and CDR2 FQGNSA. Trimming stripped 1 base from V and 2 bases from J, with 8 bases between. CDR3 size: 14 residues. This CDR3 reads CASSLDGGQETQYF. The CDR3 coding sequence is TGTGCCAGCAGCTTAGATGGGGGGCAAGAGACCCAGTACTTC.

The chain's CDR3 is CASRNFGTSGTLYNEQFF. The CDR3 DNA sequence: TGCGCCAGCAGGAATTTCGGGACTAGCGGGACCCTTTACAATGAGCAGTTCTTC. The chain combines TRBV5-1 with TRBJ2-1; TRBD2 matches at 13 bases. This CDR3 spans 18 amino acids. Germline loops: CDR1 SGHRS, CDR2 YFSETQ. Unmatched junction bases numbered 12, after V lost 5 bases and J lost 4 bases.

V gene TRBV4-1 combines with J gene TRBJ2-1; 12 nucleotides align to TRBD2. This CDR3 region has 19 residues. After removal of 0 bases from V and 0 bases from J, the junction contained 6 bases not matched to a gene. Per germline, CDR1 MGHRA and CDR2 YSYEKL. The CDR3 protein is CASSQELAGGPSSYNEQFF. DNA of the CDR3: TGCGCCAGCAGCCAAGAACTAGCGGGAGGCCCCAGCTCCTACAATGAGCAGTTCTTC.

This clone was detected a few times. This chain links TRBV5-1 with TRBJ2-2, with D perhaps TRBD2 (6 bases). Trimming removed 6 bases at V and 0 bases at J, with 9 bases between. This CDR3 comprises 14 residues. Germline V CDR1 and CDR2: SGHRS, YFSETQ. The CDR3 sequence: CASMTGANTGELFF. In DNA, the CDR3 is TGCGCCAGCATGACGGGAGCGAACACCGGGGAGCTGTTTTTT.